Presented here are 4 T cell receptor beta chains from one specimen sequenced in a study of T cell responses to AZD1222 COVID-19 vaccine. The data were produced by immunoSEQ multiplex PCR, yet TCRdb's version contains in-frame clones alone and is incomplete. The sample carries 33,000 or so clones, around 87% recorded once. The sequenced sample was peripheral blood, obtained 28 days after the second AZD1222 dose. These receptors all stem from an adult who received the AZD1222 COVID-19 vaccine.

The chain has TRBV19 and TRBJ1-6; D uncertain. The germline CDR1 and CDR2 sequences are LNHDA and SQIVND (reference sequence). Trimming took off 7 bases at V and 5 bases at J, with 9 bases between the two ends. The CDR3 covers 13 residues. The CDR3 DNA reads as TGTGCCAGTAAAGACTACAATAATTCACCCCTCCACTTT. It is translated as CASKDYNNSPLHF.

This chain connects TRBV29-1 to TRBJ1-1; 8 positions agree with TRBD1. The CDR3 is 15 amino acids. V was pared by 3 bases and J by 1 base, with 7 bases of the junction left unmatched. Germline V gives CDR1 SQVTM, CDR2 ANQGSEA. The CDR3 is CSVEGKTGANTEAFF. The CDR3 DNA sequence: TGCAGCGTTGAGGGGAAGACAGGGGCGAACACTGAAGCTTTCTTT. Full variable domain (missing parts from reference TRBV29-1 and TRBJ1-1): SAVISQKPSRDICQRGTSLTIQCQVDSQVTMMFWYRQQPGQSLTLIATANQGSEATYESGFVIDKFPISRPNLTFSTLTVSNMSPEDSSIYLCSVEGKTGANTEAFFGQGTRLTVV.

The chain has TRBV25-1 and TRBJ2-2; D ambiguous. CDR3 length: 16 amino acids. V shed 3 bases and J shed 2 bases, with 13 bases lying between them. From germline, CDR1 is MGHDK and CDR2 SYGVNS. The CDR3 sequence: CASSDADVRNTGELFF. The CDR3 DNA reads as TGTGCCAGCAGTGATGCAGACGTCCGAAACACCGGGGAGCTGTTTTTT.

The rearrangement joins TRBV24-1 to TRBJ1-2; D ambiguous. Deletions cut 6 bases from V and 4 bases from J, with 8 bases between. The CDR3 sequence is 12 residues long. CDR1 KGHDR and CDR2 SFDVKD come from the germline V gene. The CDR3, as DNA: TGTGCCACCAGTTTACGGTTCTATGGCTACACCTTC. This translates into CATSLRFYGYTF.